This record looks at one TCR beta chain sequence and its context. Antigen: not known. Disease in patients was locally advanced or metastatic urothelial carcinoma. Profiling relied on immunoSEQ multiplex PCR, and the TCRdb table lists in-frame clones only, not all of them. The data show roughly 90,000 clones, roughly 90% seen once. This entry is derived from a study of PD-L1 blockade in urothelial cancer. Study observations and caveats: Having blood TCR clonality under the median before treatment predicted better survival.

Losses at the gene ends were 1 base for V and 4 bases for J; bases not matched to a gene: 5. CDR3 length: 16 residues. Germline V gives CDR1 MGHRA, CDR2 YSYEKL. The chain recombines TRBV4-1 with TRBJ2-1; 9 bases agree with TRBD1. This clonotype originated in a man aged 55 to 70 with urothelial cancer. This specimen consisted of PBMCs, obtained around atezolizumab (anti-PD-L1) treatment. The CDR3 here is CASSQVGTGKYNEQFF. The CDR3 nucleotides read TGCGCCAGCAGCCAAGTGGGGACAGGGAAATACAATGAGCAGTTCTTC.